This TCR beta chain is drawn from a study of human T cells and chemical hapten exposure. This clonotype was found a few times. Antigen: not known. TCRdb re-derived calls from the RACE reads in MiXCR, one entry per CDR3 protein. The table lists about 69,000 distinct CDR3 sequences, about a tenth of them singletons. Study-wide points: TCRs at a frequency above 1 in 1000 stayed unchanged with DPC sensitization.

As for time point: patch test 2, 6 weeks after DPC sensitization. Treatment given: therapeutic diphenylcyclopropenone sensitization with weekly scalp DPC. Each donor was an alopecia patient between 18 and 70 years of age who qualified for DPC. Germline V gene data show CDR1 as MNHEY and CDR2 as SMNVEV (reference sequence). The V and J ends lost 2 bases and 3 bases respectively, with 14 bases between them. There are 15 residues in the CDR3. The material sequenced was whole blood, taken in connection with sensitization to the hapten diphenylcyclopropenone (DPC). The chain is built from TRBV27 and TRBJ2-7; tentative D call: TRBD2 (6 bases). The receptor was derived from a woman aged 45 to 65 with alopecia areata. Some clones in this sample may be carry-over from other donors' samples. CDR3 residues: CASSLGLASNYEQYF. The CDR3 region has the DNA TGTGCCAGCAGTTTAGGTCTAGCGAGTAACTACGAGCAGTACTTC.